The 10 T cell receptor beta chains given below trace back to one sample, sequenced in a study of blood T cells in healthy people across ages (dated by TCRdb to 2015 to 2017). To prepare the library, 5' RACE was applied. Reads for this sample came from an Illumina HiSeq 2500. A second PCR of roughly 7 to 11 cycles was performed with a sample-barcoded 5' primer and a J-beta primer mix. The public sequencing data were trimmed at Q25 with fastp and processed into clonotypes with MiXCR by TCRdb, which kept only in-frame beta chains. Each CDR3 protein gets just one entry, which takes the most common genes and DNA from the rows behind it. The sample records 700,000 or so distinct CDR3 sequences, approximately 21% of which are singletons. Jointly, the top ten make up about 22% of the sample. Material: blood. All receptors come from a man in his 70s in good health.

In its sample, this clonotype was seen many times. The chain links TRBV18 to TRBJ2-4; TRBD2 aligns across 7 bases. CDR1 and CDR2 (germline): KGHSH, LQKENI. V gave up 6 bases and J gave up 5 bases; unmatched junction bases: 7. The CDR3 covers 14 residues. Here the CDR3 reads CASSNPSGQNIQYF. In nucleotides, the CDR3 is TGTGCCAGCTCCAATCCTAGCGGTCAAAACATTCAGTACTTC.

This clonotype was found a few times. The chain recombines TRBV27 with TRBJ1-1; TRBD1 matches at 8 bases. CDR3 length: 14 amino acids. V lost 8 bases, J lost 7 bases, and 12 bases stayed unmatched. Germline values: CDR1 MNHEY, CDR2 SMNVEV (reference sequence). The CDR3 DNA follows: TGTGCCAGCGGCATGGCAGGGGGCATCCTTGAAGCTTTCTTT. Encoded protein: CASGMAGGILEAFF.

This clonotype was found many times. One junction end disagrees with the germline gene, perhaps due to a read error. The CDR3 spells CASSLGSTYNEQFF. CDR3 sequence (DNA): TGTGCCAGCAGTTTAGGCAGCACCTACAATGAGCAGTTCTTC. The chain combines TRBV7-2 with TRBJ2-1; D is uncertain. Germline V gives CDR1 SGHTA, CDR2 FQGNSA. The CDR3 length is 14 residues.

Concerning this clonotype itself: The junction departs from germline at one end; a sequencing error may be responsible. The chain uses TRBV14 and TRBJ2-3; 10 bases line up with TRBD2. Looked up from germline, CDR1 is SGHDN and CDR2 is FVKESK. The CDR3 contains 17 residues. DNA for the CDR3: TGTGCCAGCAGCCAACTAGCGGGGGCCCCAAGCAAAGATACGCAGTATTTT. Its protein is CASSQLAGAPSKDTQYF.

The chain combines TRBV20-1 with TRBJ2-1, with D unresolved. The closer fit of TRBJ2-7 to the DNA end suggests the J call may be wrong. CDR3 length equals 13 residues. Germline lookup yields CDR1 DFQATT and CDR2 SNEGSKA (reference sequence). CDR3 protein: CSASKGMAYEQYV. In DNA, the CDR3 is TGCAGTGCTAGTAAAGGGATGGCCTACGAGCAGTACGTC.

This clonotype was observed a few times. The V call is TRBV7-8, the J call TRBJ2-1; TRBD1 might be the D (5 bases). V was trimmed by 5 bases and J by 0 bases, leaving 23 bases between them. Germline loops: CDR1 SGHVS, CDR2 FQNEAQ. The CDR3 consists of 19 residues. The CDR3 protein is CASSIDSVRGISSYNEQFF. The CDR3 bases are TGTGCCAGCAGCATCGACAGTGTCCGAGGAATCAGCTCCTACAATGAGCAGTTCTTC. Based on the CDR3 plus reference TRBV7-8 and TRBJ2-1, the full variable domain is GAGVSQSPRYKVAKRGQDVALRCDPISGHVSLFWYQQALGQGPEFLTYFQNEAQLDKSGLPSDRFFAERPEGSVSTLKIQRTQQEDSAVYLCASSIDSVRGISSYNEQFFGPGTRLTVL.

This clonotype was seen a handful of times. The chain links TRBV20-1 to TRBJ1-6, with D uncertain. Germline loops: CDR1 DFQATT, CDR2 SNEGSKA (reference sequence). The CDR3 covers 13 residues. Trimming took off 1 base at V and 6 bases at J, with 7 bases between the two ends. CDR3 DNA: TGCAGTGCTAGAGTCTCGGGTAATTCACCCCTCCACTTT. Translation gives CSARVSGNSPLHF.

The CDR3 DNA reads TGTGCCAGCAGCTTAGCCCCTTTACGGACCGGGGAGCTGTTTTTT. This encodes CASSLAPLRTGELFF. The V gene is TRBV7-8, the J gene TRBJ2-2; D call uncertain. V lost 0 bases and J lost 5, with 10 bases in between. Germline CDR1 SGHVS, CDR2 FQNEAQ. CDR3 size: 15 residues.

In its sample, this clonotype was seen a few times. This chain connects TRBV29-1 to TRBJ1-2; TRBD1 aligns across 7 bases. V gave up 6 bases and J gave up 8 bases; unmatched junction bases: 3. The CDR3 is 10 amino acids. Germline V lookup: CDR1 SQVTM, CDR2 ANQGSEA. Here the CDR3 reads CSVGQRGYTF. The CDR3 nucleotides read TGCAGCGTGGGACAGCGCGGCTACACCTTC.

This clonotype was counted a few times. This chain uses TRBV28 with TRBJ1-1; D not certain. Germline CDR1 is MDHEN and CDR2 is SYDVKM. The CDR3 runs to 14 residues. Trimming removed 1 base at V and 5 bases at J, with 11 bases between. CDR3: CASSLLRSGTEAFF. The DNA of the CDR3 is TGTGCCAGCAGTTTATTGCGGTCCGGGACTGAAGCTTTCTTT.